This T cell receptor (beta chain) was observed in a study of cytomegalovirus exposure and HLA in healthy donors. General observations from the study: In vitro testing confirmed a few CMV-associated chains as specific for CMV antigens. Despite most TCR sequences being rare, some public TCRs occurred in many donors.

With respect to this clone: Its matching antigen is unknown.

Amplification used 60 Vbeta primers and 13 Jbeta primers. Data came from immunoSEQ multiplex PCR; TCRdb stores just in-frame clones and leaves some out. The sample includes about 150,000 clones, under 70% of them seen just once. The sequencing sample was made of PBMCs. This receptor was obtained from a woman between 25 and 40 years old in good health and CMV-seropositive.

The CDR3 spells CASRAGAYEQYF. CDR3 in DNA: TGTGCCAGCAGGGCAGGGGCCTACGAGCAGTACTTC. The rearrangement joins TRBV2 to TRBJ2-7, with a possible D match to TRBD1 (6 bases). CDR3 length equals 12 residues. Germline CDR1 and CDR2: SNHLY and FYNNEI. Deletions cut 6 bases from V and 2 bases from J, with 8 bases between. Drawing the rest from reference TRBV2 and TRBJ2-7, the complete variable domain is EPEVTQTPSHQVTQMGQEVILRCVPISNHLYFYWYRQILGQKVEFLVSFYNNEISEKSEIFDDQFSVERPDGSNFTLKIRSTKLEDSAMYFCASRAGAYEQYFGPGTRLTVT.